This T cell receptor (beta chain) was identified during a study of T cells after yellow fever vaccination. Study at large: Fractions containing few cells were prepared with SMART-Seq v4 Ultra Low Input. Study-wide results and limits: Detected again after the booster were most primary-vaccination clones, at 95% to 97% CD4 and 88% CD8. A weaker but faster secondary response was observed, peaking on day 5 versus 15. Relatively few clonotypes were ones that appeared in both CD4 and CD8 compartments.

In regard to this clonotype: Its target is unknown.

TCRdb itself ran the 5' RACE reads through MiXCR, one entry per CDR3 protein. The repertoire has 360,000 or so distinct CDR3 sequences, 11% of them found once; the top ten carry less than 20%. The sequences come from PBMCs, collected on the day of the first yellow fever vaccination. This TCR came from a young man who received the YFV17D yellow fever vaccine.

The DNA for the CDR3 is TGTGCCAGCAGCCTCCCACCGGGGGGCAGGGACGAGCAGTACTTC. It is translated as CASSLPPGGRDEQYF. The rearrangement joins TRBV11-2 to TRBJ2-7, with a weak D call TRBD2 (7 bases). Germline assignment: CDR1 SGHAT and CDR2 FQNNGV. Trimming took 5 bases from V and 5 from J, leaving 19 bases between them. The CDR3 length is 15 residues. Drawing the rest from reference TRBV11-2 and TRBJ2-7, the complete variable domain is EAGVAQSPRYKIIEKRQSVAFWCNPISGHATLYWYQQILGQGPKLLIQFQNNGVVDDSQLPKDRFSAERLKGVDSTLKIQPAKLEDSAVYLCASSLPPGGRDEQYFGPGTRLTVT.